This T cell receptor (beta chain) was observed in a study of T cell responses to AZD1222 COVID-19 vaccine. General study points: Across the whole spike, CD4 TCRs peaked at regions 160-218 and 743-854.

As to this clone: The antigen remains undetermined.

The method was immunoSEQ multiplex PCR; TCRdb's version includes in-frame clones alone and lacks a portion of them. Here the sample spans 55,000 to 65,000 clones, around 86% being singletons. The V gene's germline CDR1 is LNHDA and CDR2 SQIVND (reference sequence). Trimming removed 3 bases from V and 3 bases from J, with 11 bases in between. This CDR3 has 15 residues. The clonotype was recovered from an adult in good health. The chain uses TRBV19 and TRBJ2-2; maybe TRBD1 (6 bases). The sample in question was peripheral blood, obtained on day 0 of AZD1222 vaccination. The CDR3 reads CASSIHRVDTGELFF. The CDR3 nucleotides read TGTGCCAGTAGTATCCACAGGGTCGACACCGGGGAGCTGTTTTTT.